The 5 T cell receptor beta chains presented below share a single source sample, sequenced in a study of CD8 T cells in ankylosing spondylitis. TCRdb independently ran MiXCR on the 5' RACE reads; one entry per CDR3 protein. The sample has about 150,000 distinct CDR3 sequences, around 6.6% seen once. Sequencing was carried out using blood, either unsorted or a sorted T cell fraction (not recorded which). The receptors shown here come from a female donor with ankylosing spondylitis or in good health (not recorded which).

At least ten counts were recorded for this clonotype. V is TRBV5-8 and J is TRBJ2-7; D is unresolved. With 0 bases removed from V and 2 bases from J, the gap between germline ends came to 9 bases. The CDR3 spans 14 residues. CDR1 and CDR2 from the germline V gene are SGHTS and YDEGEE. CDR3 residues: CASSLGVRTYEQYF. The CDR3 DNA reads TGTGCCAGCAGCTTGGGCGTCAGAACCTACGAGCAGTACTTC.

This clonotype was seen repeatedly, ten times or more. V and J are TRBV6-5 and TRBJ1-6; TRBD1 matches at 9 bases. The J segment lost 10 bases and the V segment lost 1 base, leaving 5 bases of the junction unmatched. There are 15 residues in the CDR3. Germline assignment: CDR1 MNHEY and CDR2 SVGAGI. The CDR3 here is CASSYLGQGESPLHF. The CDR3 DNA sequence: TGTGCCAGCAGTTACTTGGGACAGGGCGAATCACCCCTCCACTTT.

Ten or more counts support this clonotype. The chain is built from TRBV2 and TRBJ1-1, with a tentative D call TRBD1 (6 bases). V was clipped by 6 bases and J by 1 base, with 12 bases between them. This CDR3 has 14 residues. CDR1 and CDR2 from the germline V gene are SNHLY and FYNNEI. The CDR3 nucleotides are TGTGCCAGCAGATTAGGGGGGGGGAACACTGAAGCTTTCTTT. Protein: CASRLGGGNTEAFF.

This clonotype was recorded at least ten times. V gene TRBV3-1 combines with J gene TRBJ1-5; possible D gene TRBD1, 5 bases. The V gene's germline CDR1 is LGHDT and CDR2 YNNKEL (reference sequence). The CDR3 is made up of 14 amino acids. The V end was cut by 0 bases, the J end by 6 bases, with 9 bases between. Here the CDR3 reads CASSQDTGVQPQHF. The DNA for the CDR3 is TGTGCCAGCAGCCAAGATACGGGGGTTCAGCCCCAGCATTTT.

This clonotype has ten or more counts. The gene calls are TRBV14 and TRBJ1-1; the D gene is possibly TRBD1 (6 bases). The germline V and J ends were trimmed by 7 bases and 5 bases, with 23 bases remaining between them. In germline, CDR1 is SGHDN, CDR2 FVKESK. CDR3 length: 16 residues. CDR3 sequence reads: CASTKQGLMKVTEAFF. In DNA form, the CDR3 reads TGTGCCAGCACTAAACAGGGCCTCATGAAGGTGACTGAAGCTTTCTTT.